A selection of T cell receptor beta chains follows, all from one sample in a study of cytomegalovirus exposure and HLA in healthy donors. Profiled with immunoSEQ multiplex PCR; TCRdb holds only in-frame clones, not every one. The sample yields under 200,000 clones, approximately 70% seen once. Sequencing used PBMCs. These receptor sequences come from a woman in her 30s in good health and CMV-seronegative. Both conserved end residues are part of each CDR3. D genes are given only for firm matches. The listing skips clone size in some rows; elsewhere it reads once, few, many or a size class.

abundance	v_gene	j_gene	d_gene	CDR3aa	CDR3nt
.	TRBV10-3	TRBJ2-7	.	CATGNQPYEQYF	TGTGCCACCGGGAACCAGCCCTACGAGCAGTACTTC
.	TRBV30	TRBJ2-5	.	CAWRTRGGTQYF	TGTGCCTGGAGGACTAGGGGAGGGACCCAGTACTTC
.	TRBV19	TRBJ1-5	.	CATQAGSLPQHF	TGTGCCACCCAAGCAGGGTCGCTGCCCCAGCATTTT
.	TRBV7-9	TRBJ1-2	.	CASSLEVAAGGYTF	TGTGCCAGCAGCTTGGAGGTAGCCGCCGGGGGCTACACCTTC
.	TRBV5-1	TRBJ2-1	TRBD2	CASSLWLADNEQFF	TGCGCCAGCAGCTTGTGGCTAGCGGACAATGAGCAGTTCTTC
.	TRBV2	TRBJ2-7	.	CASSGSGLESSYEQYF	TGTGCCAGCAGTGGTTCCGGACTTGAGAGCTCCTACGAGCAGTACTTC
.	TRBV5-1	TRBJ2-1	TRBD2	CASSLESGVEQFF	TGCGCCAGCAGCTTGGAGAGCGGGGTTGAGCAGTTCTTC
once	TRBV18	TRBJ2-1	TRBD2	CASSPPGGLAGLYEQFF	TGTGCCAGCTCACCACCAGGGGGGCTAGCGGGACTATATGAGCAGTTCTTC
once	TRBV4-1	TRBJ1-1	TRBD1	CASARGQGSLEAFF	TGCGCCAGCGCTCGAGGACAGGGATCTCTGGAAGCTTTCTTT
.	TRBV27	TRBJ1-2	.	CASSLASPRDGYGYTF	TGTGCCAGCAGCCTAGCGTCCCCCCGGGACGGCTATGGCTACACCTTC
.	TRBV5-5	TRBJ1-2	TRBD1	CASSTMTGGSAGYTF	TGTGCCAGCAGCACGATGACAGGGGGCTCCGCTGGCTACACCTTC
.	TRBV4-1	TRBJ1-4	TRBD1	CASSQAWDSENEKLFF	TGCGCCAGCAGCCAGGCCTGGGACAGTGAGAATGAAAAACTGTTTTTT
.	TRBV18	TRBJ2-7	.	CASSPTDLGRYEQYF	TGTGCCAGCTCACCAACCGATTTGGGCCGATACGAGCAGTACTTC
.	TRBV5-6	TRBJ2-7	.	CASIPLGISHEQYF	TGTGCCAGCATCCCACTCGGGATCTCCCACGAGCAGTACTTC
once	TRBV18	TRBJ1-1	TRBD1	CASSSRQGRNTEAFF	TGTGCCAGCTCATCCCGACAGGGTCGGAACACTGAAGCTTTCTTT
.	TRBV7-9	TRBJ2-5	.	CASSANLRKTQYF	TGTGCCAGCAGCGCAAACCTTAGAAAGACCCAGTACTTC
once	TRBV15	TRBJ2-3	.	CATSRVLSGRDSTDTQYF	TGTGCCACCAGCAGAGTACTGAGTGGGCGGGACAGCACAGATACGCAGTATTTT
.	TRBV19	TRBJ1-3	TRBD1	CASSVGQGIENTIYF	TGTGCCAGTAGTGTGGGACAGGGAATTGAAAACACCATATATTTT
once	TRBV5-4	TRBJ2-7	TRBD2	CASSLEPRRGRSGTSYEQYF	TGTGCCAGCAGCTTGGAACCCCGCAGAGGTCGTAGCGGGACATCCTACGAGCAGTACTTC
.	TRBV2	TRBJ1-4	.	CASSARQIYNEKLFF	TGTGCCAGCAGTGCAAGACAGATATATAATGAAAAACTGTTTTTT
few	TRBV12-5	TRBJ1-2	TRBD1	CASGSGGQALYYGYTF	TGTGCTAGTGGATCTGGAGGACAGGCCTTATACTATGGCTACACCTTC
.	TRBV27	TRBJ2-2	TRBD1	CASSLGRDRGRELFF	TGTGCCAGCAGTTTGGGCCGGGACAGGGGTCGGGAGCTGTTTTTT
.	TRBV5-1	TRBJ2-1	TRBD2	CASSSNYPSGVNEQFF	TGCGCCAGCAGCTCAAATTACCCTAGCGGGGTGAATGAGCAGTTCTTC
.	TRBV19	TRBJ1-2	TRBD1	CASSISGTGAYGYTF	TGTGCCAGTAGTATAAGCGGGACAGGGGCCTATGGCTACACCTTC
.	TRBV23-1	TRBJ2-7	TRBD1	CASSQSKLGQTYEQYF	TGCGCCAGCAGTCAATCGAAGTTGGGACAGACCTACGAGCAGTACTTC
few	TRBV5-1	TRBJ2-5	.	CASSFQETAVETQYF	TGCGCCAGCAGCTTCCAGGAGACAGCCGTAGAGACCCAGTACTTC
.	TRBV27	TRBJ1-2	TRBD1	CASSLWQGAQASGYTF	TGTGCCAGCAGTTTATGGCAGGGGGCGCAGGCTAGTGGCTACACCTTC
.	TRBV7-8	TRBJ1-1	.	CASSLAEGGAFF	TGTGCCAGCAGCTTAGCGGAAGGGGGAGCTTTCTTT
.	TRBV27	TRBJ2-7	TRBD2	CASSWSSGSYEQYF	TGTGCCAGCAGTTGGTCTAGCGGCTCCTACGAGCAGTACTTC
.	TRBV7-2	TRBJ2-7	TRBD2	CASSHPGGISHEQYF	TGTGCCAGCAGCCATCCCGGGGGGATCAGCCACGAGCAGTACTTC
.	TRBV7-9	TRBJ1-1	.	CSSSPTVVMNTEAFF	TGTTCCAGCAGCCCGACAGTAGTTATGAACACTGAAGCTTTCTTT
few	TRBV7-3	TRBJ2-2	.	CASSPTNTGELFF	TGTGCCAGCAGCCCCACGAACACCGGGGAGCTGTTTTTT